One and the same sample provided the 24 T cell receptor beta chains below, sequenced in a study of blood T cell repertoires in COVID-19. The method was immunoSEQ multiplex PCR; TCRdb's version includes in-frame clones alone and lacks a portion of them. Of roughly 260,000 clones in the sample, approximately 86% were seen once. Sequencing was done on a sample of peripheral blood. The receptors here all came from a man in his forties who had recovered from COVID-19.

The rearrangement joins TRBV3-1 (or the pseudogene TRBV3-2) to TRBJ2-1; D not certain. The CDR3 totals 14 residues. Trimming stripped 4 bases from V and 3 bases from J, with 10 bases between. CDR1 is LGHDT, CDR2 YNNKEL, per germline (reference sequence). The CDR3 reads CASSLPGGYNEQFF. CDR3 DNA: TGTGCCAGCAGCCTCCCGGGTGGCTACAATGAGCAGTTCTTC.

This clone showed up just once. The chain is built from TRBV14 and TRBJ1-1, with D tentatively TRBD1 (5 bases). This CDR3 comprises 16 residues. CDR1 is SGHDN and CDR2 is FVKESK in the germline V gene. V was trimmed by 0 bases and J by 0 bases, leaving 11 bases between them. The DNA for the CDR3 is TGTGCCAGCAGCCAAGACGGGGCGGGGATGAACACTGAAGCTTTCTTT. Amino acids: CASSQDGAGMNTEAFF.

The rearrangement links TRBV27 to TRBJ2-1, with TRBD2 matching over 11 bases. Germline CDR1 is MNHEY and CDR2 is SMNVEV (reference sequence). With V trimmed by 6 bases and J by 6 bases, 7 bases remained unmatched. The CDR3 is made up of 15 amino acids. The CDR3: CASSLTSGSSNEQFF. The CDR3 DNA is TGTGCCAGCAGCCTAACTAGCGGGAGTAGCAATGAGCAGTTCTTC.

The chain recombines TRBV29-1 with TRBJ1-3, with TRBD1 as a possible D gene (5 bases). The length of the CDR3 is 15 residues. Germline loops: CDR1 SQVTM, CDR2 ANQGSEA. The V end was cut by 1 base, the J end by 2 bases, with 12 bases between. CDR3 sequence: CSVEGRGLTGNTIYF. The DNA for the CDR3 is TGCAGCGTTGAAGGGAGGGGTTTGACTGGAAACACCATATATTTT.

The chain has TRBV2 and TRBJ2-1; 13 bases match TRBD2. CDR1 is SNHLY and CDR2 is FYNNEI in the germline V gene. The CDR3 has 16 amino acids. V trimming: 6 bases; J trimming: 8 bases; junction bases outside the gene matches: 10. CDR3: CASRPPTSGGAYEQFF. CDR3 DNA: TGTGCCAGCAGACCCCCAACTAGCGGGGGGGCCTATGAGCAGTTCTTC.

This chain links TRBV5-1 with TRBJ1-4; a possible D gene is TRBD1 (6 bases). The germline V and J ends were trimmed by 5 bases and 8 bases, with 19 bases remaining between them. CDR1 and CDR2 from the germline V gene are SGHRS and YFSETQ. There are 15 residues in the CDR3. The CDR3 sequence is CASRAYRERGEKLFF. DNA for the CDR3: TGCGCCAGCAGAGCCTACAGGGAAAGAGGAGAAAAACTGTTTTTT.

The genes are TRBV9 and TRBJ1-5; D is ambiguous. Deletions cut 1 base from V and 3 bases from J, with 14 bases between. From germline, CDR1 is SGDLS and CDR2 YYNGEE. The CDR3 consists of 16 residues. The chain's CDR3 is CASSVTGTPFNQPQHF. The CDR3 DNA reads TGTGCCAGCAGCGTAACTGGTACGCCATTCAATCAGCCCCAGCATTTT.

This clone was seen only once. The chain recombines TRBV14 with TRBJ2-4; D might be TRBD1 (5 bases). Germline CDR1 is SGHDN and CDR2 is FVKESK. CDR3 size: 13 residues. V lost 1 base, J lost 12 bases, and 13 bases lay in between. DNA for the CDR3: TGTGCCAGCAGCCAAGTTCTAGGGGCCAATCAGTACTTC. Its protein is CASSQVLGANQYF.

As DNA, the CDR3 is TGTGCCAGCACTAGGACAGCCGCCAATGAAAAACTGTTTTTT. Translation: CASTRTAANEKLFF. This chain connects TRBV2 to TRBJ1-4; a possible D gene is TRBD1 (6 bases). The CDR3 spans 14 residues. Trimming cost V 7 bases and J 5 bases, with 14 bases left between them. Germline CDR1 SNHLY, CDR2 FYNNEI.

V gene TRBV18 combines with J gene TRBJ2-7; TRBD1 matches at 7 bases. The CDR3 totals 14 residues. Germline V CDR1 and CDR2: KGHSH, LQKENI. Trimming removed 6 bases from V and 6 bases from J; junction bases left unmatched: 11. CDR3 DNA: TGTGCCAGCTCCCCCAACAGGGGTGTAGGCGAGCAGTACTTC. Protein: CASSPNRGVGEQYF.

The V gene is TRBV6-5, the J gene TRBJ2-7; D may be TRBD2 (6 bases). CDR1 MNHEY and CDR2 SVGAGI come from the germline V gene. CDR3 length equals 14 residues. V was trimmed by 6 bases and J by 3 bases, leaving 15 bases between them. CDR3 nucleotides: TGTGCCAGCAGGGGGCGCGGGACTGTCTACGAGCAGTACTTC. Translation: CASRGRGTVYEQYF.

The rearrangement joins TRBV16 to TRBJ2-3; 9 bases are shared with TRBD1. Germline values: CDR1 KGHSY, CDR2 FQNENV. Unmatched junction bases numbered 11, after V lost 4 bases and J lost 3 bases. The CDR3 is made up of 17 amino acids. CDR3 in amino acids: CASSPLRGQGSTDTQYF. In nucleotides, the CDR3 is TGTGCCAGCAGCCCTCTCCGAGGACAGGGGTCTACAGATACGCAGTATTTT.

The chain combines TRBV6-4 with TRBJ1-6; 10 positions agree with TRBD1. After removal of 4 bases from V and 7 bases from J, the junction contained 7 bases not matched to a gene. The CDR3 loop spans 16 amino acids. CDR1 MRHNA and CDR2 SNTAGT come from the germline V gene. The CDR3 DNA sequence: TGTGCCAGCAGTGCACGATGGGGACAGGGGAATTCACCCCTCCACTTT. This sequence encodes CASSARWGQGNSPLHF.

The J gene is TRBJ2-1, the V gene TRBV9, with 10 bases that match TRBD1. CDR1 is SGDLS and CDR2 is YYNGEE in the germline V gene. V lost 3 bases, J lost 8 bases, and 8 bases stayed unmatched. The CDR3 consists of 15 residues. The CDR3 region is CASSARDRGLDEQFF. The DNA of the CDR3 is TGTGCCAGCAGCGCCCGGGACAGGGGTTTAGATGAGCAGTTCTTC.

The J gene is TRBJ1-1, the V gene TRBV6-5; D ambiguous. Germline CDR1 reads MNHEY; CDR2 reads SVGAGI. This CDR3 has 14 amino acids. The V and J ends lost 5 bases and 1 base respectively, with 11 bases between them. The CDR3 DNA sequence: TGTGCCAGCAGTCCAGGACTGCCGAACACTGAAGCTTTCTTT. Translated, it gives CASSPGLPNTEAFF.

CDR3 in amino acids: CAISLRTAFNTEAFF. CDR3 bases: TGTGCCATCAGTTTACGGACAGCCTTCAACACTGAAGCTTTCTTT. The rearrangement links TRBV10-3 to TRBJ1-1, with D perhaps TRBD1 (6 bases). Germline V gene sequence: CDR1 ENHRY, CDR2 SYGVKD. CDR3 length equals 15 residues. The ends were cut back, 5 bases at V and 2 bases at J, with 15 bases in the middle.

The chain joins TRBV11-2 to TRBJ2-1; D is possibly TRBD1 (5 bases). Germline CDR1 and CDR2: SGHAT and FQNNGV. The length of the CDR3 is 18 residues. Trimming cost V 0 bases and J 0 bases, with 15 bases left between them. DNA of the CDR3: TGTGCCAGCAGCTTAGATCTCTGGGGCGCCAGCTCCTACAATGAGCAGTTCTTC. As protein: CASSLDLWGASSYNEQFF.

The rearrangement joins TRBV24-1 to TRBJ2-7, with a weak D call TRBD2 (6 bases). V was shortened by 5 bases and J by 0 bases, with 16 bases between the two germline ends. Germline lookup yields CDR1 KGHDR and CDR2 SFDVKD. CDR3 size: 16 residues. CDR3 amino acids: CATSVRDFPNSYEQYF. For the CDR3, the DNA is TGTGCCACCAGTGTTCGGGACTTCCCTAACTCCTACGAGCAGTACTTC.

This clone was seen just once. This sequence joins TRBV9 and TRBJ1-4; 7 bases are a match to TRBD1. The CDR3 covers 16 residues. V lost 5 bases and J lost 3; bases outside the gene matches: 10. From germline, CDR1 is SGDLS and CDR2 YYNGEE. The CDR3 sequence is CASSTLLGTANEKLFF. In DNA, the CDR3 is TGTGCCAGCAGTACCCTGCTAGGGACAGCTAATGAAAAACTGTTTTTT.

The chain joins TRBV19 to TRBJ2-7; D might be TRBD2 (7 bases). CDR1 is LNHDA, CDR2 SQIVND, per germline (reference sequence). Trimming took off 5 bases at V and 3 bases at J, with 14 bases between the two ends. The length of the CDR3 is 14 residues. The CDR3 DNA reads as TGTGCCAGTAGTGTGAGAGGGGGGGACTACGAGCAGTACTTC. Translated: CASSVRGGDYEQYF.

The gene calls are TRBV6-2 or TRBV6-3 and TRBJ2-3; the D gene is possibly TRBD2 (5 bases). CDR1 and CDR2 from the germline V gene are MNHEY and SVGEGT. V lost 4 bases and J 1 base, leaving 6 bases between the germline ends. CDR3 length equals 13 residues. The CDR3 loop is CASSSGGTDTQYF. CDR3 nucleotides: TGTGCCAGCAGTTCCGGGGGCACAGATACGCAGTATTTT.

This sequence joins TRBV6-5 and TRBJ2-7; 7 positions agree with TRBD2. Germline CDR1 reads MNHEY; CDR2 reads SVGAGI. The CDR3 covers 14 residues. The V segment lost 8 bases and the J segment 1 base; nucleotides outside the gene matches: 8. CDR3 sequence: CASWGGEGSYEQYF. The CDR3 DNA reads TGTGCCAGCTGGGGAGGGGAGGGTTCCTACGAGCAGTACTTC.

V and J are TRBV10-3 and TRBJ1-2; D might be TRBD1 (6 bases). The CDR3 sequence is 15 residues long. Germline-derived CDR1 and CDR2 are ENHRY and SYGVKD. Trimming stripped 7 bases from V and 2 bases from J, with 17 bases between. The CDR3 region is CAITSSDRLNYGYTF. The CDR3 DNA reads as TGTGCCATCACCTCCTCGGACAGACTAAACTATGGCTACACCTTC.

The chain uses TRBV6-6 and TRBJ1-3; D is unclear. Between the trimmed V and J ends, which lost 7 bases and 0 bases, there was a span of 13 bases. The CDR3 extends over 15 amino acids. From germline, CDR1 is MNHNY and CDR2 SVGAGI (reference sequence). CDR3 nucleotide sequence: TGTGCCAGCACCCCCCCGGGAATCTCTGGAAACACCATATATTTT. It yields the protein CASTPPGISGNTIYF.